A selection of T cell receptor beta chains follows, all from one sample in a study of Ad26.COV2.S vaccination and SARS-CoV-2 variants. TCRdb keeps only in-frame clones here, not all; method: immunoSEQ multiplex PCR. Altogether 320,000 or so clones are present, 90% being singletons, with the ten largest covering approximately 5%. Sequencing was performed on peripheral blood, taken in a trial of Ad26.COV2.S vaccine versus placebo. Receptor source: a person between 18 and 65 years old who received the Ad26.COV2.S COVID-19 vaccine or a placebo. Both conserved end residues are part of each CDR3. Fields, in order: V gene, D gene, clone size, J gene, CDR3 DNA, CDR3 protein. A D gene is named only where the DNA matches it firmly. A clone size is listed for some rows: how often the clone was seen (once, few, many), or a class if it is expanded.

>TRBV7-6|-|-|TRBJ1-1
TGTGCCAGCAGCCGAGGCGTAGCGAGGGGGACTAACACTGAAGCTTTCTTT
CASSRGVARGTNTEAFF
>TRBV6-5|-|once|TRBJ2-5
TGTGCCAGCAGCCTTGCTGGGGGCCGCGAGACCCAGTACTTC
CASSLAGGRETQYF
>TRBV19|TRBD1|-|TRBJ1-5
TGTGCCAGTACCCTCGAACAGGGGCGCAATCAGCCCCAGCATTTT
CASTLEQGRNQPQHF
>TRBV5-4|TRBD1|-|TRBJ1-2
TGTGCCAGCAGCCCGGACAGGGGAGGCCTCTATGGCTACACCTTC
CASSPDRGGLYGYTF
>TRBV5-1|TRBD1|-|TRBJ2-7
TGCGCCAGCAGCTACCCGAACAGGGGTCCCTACGAGCAGTACTTC
CASSYPNRGPYEQYF
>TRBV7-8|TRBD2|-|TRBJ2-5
TGTGCCAGCAGCTTAGATAGTGGCTTAACTAGCGGGTACGAGGAGACCCAGTACTTC
CASSLDSGLTSGYEETQYF
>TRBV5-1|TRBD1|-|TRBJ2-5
TGCGCCAGCAGACCTCCCGGACAGGCTCAAGAGACCCAGTACTTC
CASRPPGQAQETQYF
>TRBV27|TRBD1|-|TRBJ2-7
TGTGCCAGCACCTGGACAGGAGCCTCCTACGAGCAGTACTTC
CASTWTGASYEQYF
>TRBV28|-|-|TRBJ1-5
TGTGCCAGCAGTTTTAGTAGGGTAGGTCAGCCCCAGCATTTT
CASSFSRVGQPQHF
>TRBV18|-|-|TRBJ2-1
TGTGCCAGCTCGCCCCAAGACAGGAGCTCCTACAATGAGCAGTTCTTC
CASSPQDRSSYNEQFF
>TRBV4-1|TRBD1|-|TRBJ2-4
TGCGCCAGCAGCCAAGGATCAGGGGGCAAAAACATTCAGTACTTC
CASSQGSGGKNIQYF
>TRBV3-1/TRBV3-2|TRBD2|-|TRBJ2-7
TGTGCCAGCAGCCCGGGTCCTAGCGGCCACGAGCAGTACTTC
CASSPGPSGHEQYF
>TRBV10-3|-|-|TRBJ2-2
TGTGCCATCAGTGAAGGAGGTCCCGGGGAGCTGTTTTTT
CAISEGGPGELFF
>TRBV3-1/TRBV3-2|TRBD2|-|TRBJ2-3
TGTGCCAGCCGAAGGCTAGCGGGGAGCACAGATACGCAGTATTTT
CASRRLAGSTDTQYF
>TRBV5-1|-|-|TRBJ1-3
TGCGCCAGCAGCTCCGGGCCACAGAGCTCTGGAAACACCATATATTTT
CASSSGPQSSGNTIYF
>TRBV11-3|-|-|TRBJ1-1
TGTGCCAGCAGCTTAGAGGGACGGGACTACACTGAAGCTTTCTTT
CASSLEGRDYTEAFF
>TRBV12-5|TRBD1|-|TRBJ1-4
TGTGCTAGTGGTTTGGTACAAGGGGGCGACATCTTGGCTGAAAAACTGTTTTTT
CASGLVQGGDILAEKLFF
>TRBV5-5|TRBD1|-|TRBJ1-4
TGTGCCAGCAGCTCCCCCGACAGGGTTACTGAAAAACTGTTTTTT
CASSSPDRVTEKLFF
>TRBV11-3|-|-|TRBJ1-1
TGTGCCAGCAGCTTAGGGGGACTAAACACTGAAGCTTTCTTT
CASSLGGLNTEAFF
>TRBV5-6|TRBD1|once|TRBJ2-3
TGTGCCAGCAGCTCCACAGGGGACACCCTAGAATTGGATACGCAGTATTTT
CASSSTGDTLELDTQYF
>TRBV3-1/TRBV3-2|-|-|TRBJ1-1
TGTGCCTGTAAGTCGAGCTTAGTCCCCACTGAAGCTTTCTTT
CACKSSLVPTEAFF
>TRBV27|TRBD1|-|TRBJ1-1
TGTGCCAGCAGTTTGAACAGGGGGACTGAAGCTTTCTTT
CASSLNRGTEAFF
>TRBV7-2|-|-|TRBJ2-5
TGTGCCAGCAGCTTAGGCGGAGCGATTGGCCAGTACTTC
CASSLGGAIGQYF
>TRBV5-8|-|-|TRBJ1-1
TGTGCCAGCAGCCTCGGCGGGCAGGGTGAAGCTTTCTTT
CASSLGGQGEAFF
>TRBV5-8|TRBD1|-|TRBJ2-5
TGTGCCAGCAGCTTGGCCCGGACAGGGGAGAGGGAGACCCAGTACTTC
CASSLARTGERETQYF
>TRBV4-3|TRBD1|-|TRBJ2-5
TGCGCCAGCAGCCAAGGGACGACAGGGGGGGAGACCCAGTACTTC
CASSQGTTGGETQYF
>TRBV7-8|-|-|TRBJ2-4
TGTGCCAGCAGCTTAGGGCCTTTACTCCTCAAAAACATTCAGTACTTC
CASSLGPLLLKNIQYF
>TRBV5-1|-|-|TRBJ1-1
TGCGCCAGCAGCTTCGGGAAGGGTGGTGCTTTCTTT
CASSFGKGGAFF
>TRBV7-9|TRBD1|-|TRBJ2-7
TGTGCCAGCAGCGGATACAGGGGGCGCGAAAGGATACCCATCGAGCAGTACTTC
CASSGYRGRERIPIEQYF
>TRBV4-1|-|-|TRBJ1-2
TGCGCCAGCAGCCAAGATAGGGAGTTCTATGGCTACACCTTC
CASSQDREFYGYTF
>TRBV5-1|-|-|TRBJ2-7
TGCGCCAGCAGCACCGGGACTGCAAGCTCCTACGAGCAGTACTTC
CASSTGTASSYEQYF
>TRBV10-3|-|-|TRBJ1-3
TGTGCCATACAGGGCTCTGGAAACACCATATATTTT
CAIQGSGNTIYF
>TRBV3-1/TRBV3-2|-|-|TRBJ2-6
TGTGCCAGCAGCCCCCGTTACTCTGGGGCCAACGTCCTGACTTTC
CASSPRYSGANVLTF
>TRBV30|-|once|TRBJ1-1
TGTGCCTGGGGTCCCTCCGGGAACACTGAAGCTTTCTTT
CAWGPSGNTEAFF
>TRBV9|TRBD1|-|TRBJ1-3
TGTGCCAGCAGCGTAGCCCCCACAGGGGACCTTTTGAGTGGAAACACCATATATTTT
CASSVAPTGDLLSGNTIYF
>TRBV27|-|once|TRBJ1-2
TGTGCCAGCAGTTTATCCCCGGGGGATCGCTACACCTTC
CASSLSPGDRYTF
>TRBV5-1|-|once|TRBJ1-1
TGCGCCAGCAGCTTGCCCCGAGGGGATAACACTGAAGCTTTCTTT
CASSLPRGDNTEAFF
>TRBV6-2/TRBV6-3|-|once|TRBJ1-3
TGTGCCAGCAGTTACCAGGGGCTGAGTGGAAACACCATATATTTT
CASSYQGLSGNTIYF
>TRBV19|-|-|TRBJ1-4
TGTGCCAGTAGTATAGAGGACAGAAGTAATGAAAAACTGTTTTTT
CASSIEDRSNEKLFF
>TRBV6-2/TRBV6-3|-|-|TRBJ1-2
TGTGCCAGCAGCCCAGCGTTCTATGGCTACACCTTC
CASSPAFYGYTF
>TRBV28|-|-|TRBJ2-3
TGTGCCAGCAGTTTACAAGGAGCCGGAGATACGCAGTATTTT
CASSLQGAGDTQYF
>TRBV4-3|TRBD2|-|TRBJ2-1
TGCGCCAGCAGCCAGGAGCGGGAGTGGTCCTACAATGAGCAGTTCTTC
CASSQEREWSYNEQFF
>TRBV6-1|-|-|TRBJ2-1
TGTGCCAGCAGTAATCGGGGCCGACACAATGAGCAGTTCTTC
CASSNRGRHNEQFF
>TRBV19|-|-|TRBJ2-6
TGTGCCACCTCGGGGGAAGGGGCCGGGGCCAACGTCCTGACTTTC
CATSGEGAGANVLTF
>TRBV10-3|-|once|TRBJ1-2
TGTGCCATCAGTGAGTCGATTCGCGCAAGTGGCTACACCTTC
CAISESIRASGYTF
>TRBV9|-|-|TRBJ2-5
TGTGCCAGCAGCCCGGCCGCCCAAGAGACCCAGTACTTC
CASSPAAQETQYF
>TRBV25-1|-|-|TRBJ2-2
TGTGCCAGCAGTGAACCAGGGCGCAACACCGGGGAGCTGTTTTTT
CASSEPGRNTGELFF
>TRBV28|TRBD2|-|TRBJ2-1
TGTGCCAGCAGTTTGGGAGCGGGGCCCTACAATGAGCAGTTCTTC
CASSLGAGPYNEQFF
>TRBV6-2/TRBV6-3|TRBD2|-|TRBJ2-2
TGTGCCAGCAGTTATAAACGGGGGGAAACCAACACCGGGGAGCTGTTTTTT
CASSYKRGETNTGELFF
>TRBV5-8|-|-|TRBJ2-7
TGTGCCAGCAGCTTTCTTTCGTTGGGGGACGAGCAGTACTTC
CASSFLSLGDEQYF
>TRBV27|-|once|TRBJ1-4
TGTGCCAGCAGGGACTTTGAGGGTGAAAAACTGTTTTTT
CASRDFEGEKLFF